The 18 T cell receptor beta chains in this list originate from one sample, sequenced in a study of control samples from healthy donors and cancer patients. Clones were read by immunoSEQ multiplex PCR, and TCRdb kept only the in-frame ones, dropping some. The repertoire holds tens of thousands of clones, with roughly nine tenths as singletons. The source material was blood. The receptor source for this set is a man aged 50 or older in good health.

CDR3 nucleotides: TGTGCCAGCAGCGTAGGGACAGGGGGGGCATACGAGCAGTACTTC. This encodes CASSVGTGGAYEQYF. The chain links TRBV9 to TRBJ2-7; 10 positions agree with TRBD1. V lost 0 bases, J lost 4 bases, and 4 bases stayed unmatched. The V gene's germline CDR1 is SGDLS and CDR2 YYNGEE. CDR3 length: 15 residues.

The rearrangement joins TRBV19 to TRBJ1-2; TRBD1 matches at 12 bases. Trimming took 4 bases from V and 5 from J; bases not matched to a gene: 8. Germline assignment: CDR1 LNHDA and CDR2 SQIVND (reference sequence). The CDR3 sequence is 16 residues long. CDR3 sequence (DNA): TGTGCCAGTAGTACGACGGGACAGGGGGCTGGGTATGGCTACACCTTC. It codes for CASSTTGQGAGYGYTF.

The J gene is TRBJ1-4, the V gene TRBV7-2; D perhaps matches TRBD1 (6 bases). The CDR3 has 14 residues. Germline values: CDR1 SGHTA, CDR2 FQGNSA. With 3 bases removed from V and 4 bases from J, the gap between germline ends came to 9 bases. CDR3 residues: CASSLNRVNEKLFF. DNA of the CDR3: TGTGCCAGCAGCTTGAACAGGGTTAATGAAAAACTGTTTTTT.

The chain recombines TRBV9 with TRBJ1-2; D is ambiguous. Germline V gives CDR1 SGDLS, CDR2 YYNGEE. This CDR3 has 12 residues. Trimming left V 1 base short and J 8 bases short, with 9 bases between. The CDR3 nucleotides read TGTGCCAGCAGCGTATCGGGGTGGGGCTACACCTTC. It is translated as CASSVSGWGYTF.

This chain links TRBV27 with TRBJ2-3; D uncertain. Germline CDR1 and CDR2: MNHEY and SMNVEV (reference sequence). The V gene lost 4 bases and the J gene lost 6 bases, with 11 bases spanning the gap. This CDR3 has 13 amino acids. CDR3 sequence reads: CASSSSDGDTQYF. CDR3 bases: TGTGCCAGCAGTTCGTCTGATGGGGATACGCAGTATTTT.

The rearrangement links TRBV27 to TRBJ1-5; D is uncertain. The germline gives CDR1 MNHEY, CDR2 SMNVEV (reference sequence). Trimming cost V 5 bases and J 0 bases, with 17 bases left between them. The length of the CDR3 is 17 residues. This CDR3 reads CASSPNRVQNSNQPQHF. For the CDR3, the DNA is TGTGCCAGCAGTCCTAACCGGGTCCAAAATAGCAATCAGCCCCAGCATTTT.

J is TRBJ1-4 and V is TRBV18; 7 nucleotides line up with TRBD1. J was trimmed by 7 bases and V by 3 bases; bases with no gene match: 8. This CDR3 spans 15 amino acids. Germline CDR1 and CDR2: KGHSH and LQKENI. The CDR3 nucleotides read TGTGCCAGCTCACCTCCGGACAGGTGGGGTGAAAAACTGTTTTTT. It yields the protein CASSPPDRWGEKLFF.

V and J are TRBV11-2 and TRBJ2-1; weak D call: TRBD2 (6 bases). CDR1 and CDR2 (germline): SGHAT, FQNNGV. The CDR3 runs 15 residues. Deletions cut 4 bases from V and 5 bases from J, with 15 bases between. CDR3 loop: CASSSQASADNEQFF. The DNA for the CDR3 is TGTGCCAGCAGCTCCCAGGCTAGCGCTGACAATGAGCAGTTCTTC.

This clone was counted a single time. This sequence joins TRBV6-1 and TRBJ1-1, with D possibly matching TRBD1 (5 bases). CDR3 size: 16 residues. The germline gives CDR1 MNHNS, CDR2 SASEGT. V was clipped by 4 bases and J by 0 bases, with 15 bases between them. In DNA form, the CDR3 reads TGTGCCAGCAGTGCCCCGGGGCTAAGGGTGAACACTGAAGCTTTCTTT. Encoded protein: CASSAPGLRVNTEAFF.

The chain employs TRBV27 and TRBJ1-2; D possibly corresponds to TRBD1 (5 bases). The germline V gene encodes CDR1 MNHEY and CDR2 SMNVEV (reference sequence). V was pared by 6 bases and J by 3 bases, with 11 bases between. The CDR3 runs to 13 residues. The CDR3 coding sequence is TGTGCCAGCAGGCTCCAGGGACACTATGGCTACACCTTC. Amino acid sequence: CASRLQGHYGYTF.

As regards this clone: The sample holds other DNA sequences that translate to the same CDR3. The rearrangement joins TRBV3-1 (or the pseudogene TRBV3-2) to TRBJ2-7; no clear D. V was cut by 4 bases and J by 4 bases, with 8 bases left in between. This CDR3 has 12 residues. Germline V gene data show CDR1 as LGHDT and CDR2 as YNNKEL (reference sequence). Here the CDR3 reads CASSRGGYEQYF. The CDR3 DNA sequence: TGTGCCAGCAGCCGCGGTGGGTACGAGCAGTACTTC.

The chain has TRBV5-1 and TRBJ2-3; 12 bases map to TRBD2. J lost 5 bases, V lost 4 bases, and 5 bases had no gene match. This CDR3 comprises 15 residues. CDR1 and CDR2 from the germline V gene are SGHRS and YFSETQ. CDR3 amino acids: CASSTTSGGLDTQYF. The CDR3 DNA is TGCGCCAGCAGCACTACTAGCGGGGGGCTAGATACGCAGTATTTT.

The chain recombines TRBV24-1 with TRBJ1-2; unclear D gene. The CDR3 has 14 amino acids. Germline CDR1 reads KGHDR; CDR2 reads SFDVKD. The V and J ends lost 2 bases and 3 bases respectively, with 9 bases between them. For the CDR3, the DNA is TGTGCCACCAGTGATTCCACGACGGACTATGGCTACACCTTC. Translating it yields CATSDSTTDYGYTF.

The J gene is TRBJ2-1, the V gene TRBV30, with D hard to call. The CDR3 covers 13 residues. Germline V CDR1 and CDR2: GTSNPN, SVGIG (reference sequence). V lost 2 bases to trimming and J lost 6 bases, with 11 bases between them. The CDR3 region is CAWSLGSPNEQFF. In DNA, the CDR3 is TGTGCCTGGAGTCTTGGCAGCCCCAATGAGCAGTTCTTC. Complete variable domain (other parts from reference TRBV30 and TRBJ2-1): SQTIHQWPATLVQPVGSPLSLECTVEGTSNPNLYWYRQAAGRGLQLLFYSVGIGQISSEVPQNLSASRPQDRQFILSSKKLLLSDSGFYLCAWSLGSPNEQFFGPGTRLTVL.

The chain carries TRBV14 and TRBJ1-6; 7 bases are shared with TRBD1. The trim removed 0 bases at V and 10 bases at J, leaving 6 bases unmatched. The CDR3 has 15 residues. CDR1 SGHDN and CDR2 FVKESK come from the germline V gene. The CDR3 DNA reads TGTGCCAGCAGCCAAGACTGGTCAGGGGGGTCACCCCTCCACTTT. It yields the protein CASSQDWSGGSPLHF.

This clone came up once. The V and J genes are TRBV9 and TRBJ1-2; 8 bases match TRBD1. This CDR3 region has 19 residues. The germline gives CDR1 SGDLS, CDR2 YYNGEE. J was trimmed by 0 bases and V by 4 bases; bases with no gene match: 17. The CDR3 reads CASSSRTPTGALTNYGYTF. The CDR3 nucleotides read TGTGCCAGCAGCTCCCGTACCCCGACAGGGGCCCTCACTAACTATGGCTACACCTTC.

This rearrangement joins TRBV4-2 to TRBJ1-2; no clear D. Germline lookup yields CDR1 LGHNA and CDR2 YNFKEQ. CDR3 length: 14 amino acids. Deletions cut 0 bases from V and 4 bases from J, with 9 bases between. The CDR3 DNA reads TGTGCCAGCAGCCAAGAGTTCTGGGGCTATGGCTACACCTTC. Translating gives CASSQEFWGYGYTF.

The V and J genes are TRBV12-3 or TRBV12-4 and TRBJ1-6; no clear D gene. CDR3 length equals 13 residues. The ends were cut back, 3 bases at V and 10 bases at J, with 10 bases in the middle. CDR3 DNA sequence: TGTGCCAGCAGTTTGCTCAATGGGTCACCCCTCCACTTT. Its translation: CASSLLNGSPLHF.